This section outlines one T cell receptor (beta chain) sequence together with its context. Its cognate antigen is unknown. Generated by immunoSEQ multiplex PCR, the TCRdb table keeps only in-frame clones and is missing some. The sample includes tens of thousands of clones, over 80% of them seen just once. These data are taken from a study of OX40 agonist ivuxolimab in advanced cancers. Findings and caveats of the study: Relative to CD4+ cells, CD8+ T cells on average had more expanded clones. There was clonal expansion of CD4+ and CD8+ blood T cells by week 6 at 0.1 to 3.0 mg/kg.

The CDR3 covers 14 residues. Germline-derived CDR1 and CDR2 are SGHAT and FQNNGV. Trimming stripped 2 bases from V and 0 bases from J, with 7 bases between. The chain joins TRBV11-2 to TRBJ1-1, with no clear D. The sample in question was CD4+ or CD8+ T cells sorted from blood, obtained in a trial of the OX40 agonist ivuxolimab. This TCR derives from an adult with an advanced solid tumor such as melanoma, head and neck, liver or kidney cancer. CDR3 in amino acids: CASSLNSLNTEAFF. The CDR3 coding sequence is TGTGCCAGCAGCTTAAACAGTTTGAACACTGAAGCTTTCTTT.